This T cell receptor beta chain was profiled in a study of blood T cell repertoires in COVID-19. Sequenced by immunoSEQ multiplex PCR; TCRdb stores in-frame clones only, minus some. This table has about 240,000 clones, 70% to 90% appearing once. Germline V gene sequence: CDR1 KGHSH, CDR2 LQKENI. Trimming shortened V by 3 bases and J by 2 bases, and 16 bases separated the two germline ends. This CDR3 comprises 16 residues. The receptor's source is a woman aged 65 to 85 with active or convalescent COVID-19. Sequenced sample: peripheral blood. J is TRBJ2-5 and V is TRBV18; the D gene is possibly TRBD1 (5 bases). The DNA for the CDR3 is TGTGCCAGCTCACCCCCCAATCAGGGTACACAAGAGACCCAGTACTTC. This encodes CASSPPNQGTQETQYF.